What follows are 26 T cell receptor beta chains derived from one specimen sequenced in a study of cytomegalovirus exposure and HLA in healthy donors. The PCR was carried out with 60 Vbeta primers and 13 Jbeta primers. The repertoire was sequenced with immunoSEQ multiplex PCR; TCRdb's copy has only in-frame clones and lacks some. Among some 180,000 clones listed, around 73% were seen once. The sequencing input was PBMCs. Source of these receptors: a woman aged 25-40 years in good health and CMV-seronegative.

J is TRBJ2-3 and V is TRBV6-6; the D is unclear. From germline, CDR1 is MNHNY and CDR2 SVGAGI (reference sequence). V lost 10 bases to trimming and J lost 1 base, with 15 bases between them. The CDR3 contains 14 residues. The CDR3 here is CATAFNRGTDTQYF. CDR3 in DNA: TGTGCCACCGCGTTTAACAGAGGCACAGATACGCAGTATTTT.

The chain recombines TRBV4-2 with TRBJ2-5; 9 bases fit TRBD2. CDR1 and CDR2 (germline): LGHNA, YNFKEQ. The V gene end was trimmed by 1 base and the J gene end by 5 bases; junction bases not matched to a gene: 8. The CDR3 is made up of 16 amino acids. As DNA, the CDR3 is TGTGCCAGCAGCCAAGCGGTAGGCGGGAGGGAGGAGACCCAGTACTTC. It codes for CASSQAVGGREETQYF.

A few counts support this clone. This sequence joins TRBV2 and TRBJ2-3, with TRBD2 matching over 11 bases. Germline CDR1 and CDR2: SNHLY and FYNNEI. CDR3 length: 17 amino acids. The trim removed 5 bases at V and 1 base at J, leaving 8 bases unmatched. Here the CDR3 reads CASSYLPGLAGTDTQYF. Written as DNA, the CDR3 is TGTGCCAGCAGTTACCTGCCGGGACTAGCGGGCACAGATACGCAGTATTTT.

The gene calls are TRBV2 and TRBJ1-5; TRBD1 aligns across 7 bases. V gave up 5 bases and J gave up 3 bases; unmatched junction bases: 4. Germline V gene lookup returns CDR1 SNHLY and CDR2 FYNNEI. This CDR3 region has 14 residues. CDR3 nucleotide sequence: TGTGCCAGCAGTCCGGACAGGAACAATCAGCCCCAGCATTTT. This encodes CASSPDRNNQPQHF.

As for this clone: Sequence at one end of the junction differs from germline and may be a read error. This chain uses TRBV13 with TRBJ2-7; D call uncertain. CDR3 length: 12 residues. Germline CDR1 and CDR2: PRHDT and FYEKMQ (reference sequence). Here the CDR3 reads CASSADSHEQYF. As DNA, the CDR3 is TGTGCCAGCAGCGCTGACTCCCACGAGCAGTACTTC.

This chain uses TRBV5-1 with TRBJ1-1, with 8 bases fitting TRBD1. J was trimmed by 5 bases and V by 5 bases; bases with no gene match: 5. The CDR3 covers 13 residues. Germline V gives CDR1 SGHRS, CDR2 YFSETQ. CDR3 loop: CASSQGAGTEAFF. The CDR3 coding sequence is TGCGCCAGCAGTCAGGGGGCGGGTACTGAAGCTTTCTTT.

The chain is built from TRBV13 and TRBJ2-2; 12 bases line up with TRBD2. V trimming: 5 bases; J trimming: 3 bases; junction bases outside the gene matches: 7. The length of the CDR3 is 17 residues. Germline lookup yields CDR1 PRHDT and CDR2 FYEKMQ (reference sequence). CDR3 in DNA: TGTGCCAGCAGCGTCTCACTAGCGGGGGGTTACACCGGGGAGCTGTTTTTT. Translated: CASSVSLAGGYTGELFF.

This clone was recorded only once. The chain joins TRBV5-1 to TRBJ2-1, with TRBD2 matching over 9 bases. The V and J ends lost 4 bases and 8 bases, in that order; junction bases with no gene match: 16. The CDR3 consists of 17 residues. Germline loops: CDR1 SGHRS, CDR2 YFSETQ. The CDR3 region has the DNA TGCGCCAGCAGCCTAAGTCTAGCGGGGATACCTACAGATGAGCAGTTCTTC. Encoded protein: CASSLSLAGIPTDEQFF.

For this clone: Other DNA sequences in the same sample also yield this CDR3. The rearrangement links TRBV6-1 to TRBJ2-7, with D perhaps TRBD2 (5 bases). The CDR3 covers 13 residues. Trimming removed 0 bases at V and 3 bases at J, with 6 bases between. Germline assignment: CDR1 MNHNS and CDR2 SASEGT. CDR3 protein: CASSEAEGYEQYF. The CDR3 coding sequence is TGTGCCAGCAGTGAAGCTGAGGGCTACGAGCAGTACTTC.

The sample holds one count of this clone. The chain uses TRBV7-9 and TRBJ1-6; the D is unclear. Germline-derived CDR1 and CDR2 are SEHNR and FQNEAQ (reference sequence). V shed 7 bases and J shed 7 bases, with 14 bases lying between them. The length of the CDR3 is 14 residues. CDR3 bases: TGTGCCAGCACCAACCTCGAGGTCAATTCACCCCTCCACTTT. Protein sequence: CASTNLEVNSPLHF. Based on the CDR3 plus reference TRBV7-9 and TRBJ1-6, the full variable domain is DTGVSQNPRHKITKRGQNVTFRCDPISEHNRLYWYRQTLGQGPEFLTYFQNEAQLEKSRLLSDRFSAERPKGSFSTLEIQRTEQGDSAMYLCASTNLEVNSPLHFGNGTRLTVT.

This clone has just a few counts. J is TRBJ2-1 and V is TRBV19, with 13 bases lining up with TRBD2. Germline CDR1 is LNHDA and CDR2 is SQIVND (reference sequence). The CDR3 spans 15 residues. V trimming: 5 bases; J trimming: 8 bases; junction bases outside the gene matches: 6. CDR3 sequence reads: CASSATSGRGHEQFF. DNA for the CDR3: TGTGCCAGTAGTGCCACTAGCGGGAGGGGACATGAGCAGTTCTTC. The full variable domain, rest sourced from reference TRBV19 and TRBJ2-1, is DGGITQSPKYLFRKEGQNVTLSCEQNLNHDAMYWYRQDPGQGLRLIYYSQIVNDFQKGDIAEGYSVSREKKESFPLTVTSAQKNPTAFYLCASSATSGRGHEQFFGPGTRLTVL.

This clone appeared a few times. The CDR3 bases are TGTGCCAGCAGTGTGATTTCTATGGAGACCCAGTACTTC. Its protein is CASSVISMETQYF. The chain has TRBV2 and TRBJ2-5; D is ambiguous. V lost 4 bases and J 5 bases, leaving 11 bases between the germline ends. The CDR3 is made up of 13 amino acids. Germline V gives CDR1 SNHLY, CDR2 FYNNEI.

The chain combines TRBV6-6 with TRBJ2-4, with 13 bases fitting TRBD2. Germline V CDR1 and CDR2: MNHNY, SVGAGI (reference sequence). The CDR3 sequence is 14 residues long. The trim removed 3 bases at V and 8 bases at J, leaving 1 base unmatched. This CDR3 reads CASSYGLAGDIQYF. The CDR3 nucleotides are TGTGCCAGCAGTTATGGACTAGCGGGAGACATTCAGTACTTC.

This clone showed up just once. The CDR3 sequence is CASSPGMWNEQFF. Written as DNA, the CDR3 is TGTGCCAGCAGTCCCGGGATGTGGAATGAGCAGTTCTTC. The rearrangement uses TRBV27 and TRBJ2-1; tentatively, D is TRBD2 (5 bases). The V end was cut by 5 bases, the J end by 7 bases, with 12 bases between. The CDR3 extends over 13 amino acids. From germline, CDR1 is MNHEY and CDR2 SMNVEV (reference sequence).

CDR3 nucleotides: TGTGCCAGCAGCCTGGGACTAGCGGGGGACGGGGGGGAGCTGTTTTTT. This encodes CASSLGLAGDGGELFF. The chain joins TRBV7-2 to TRBJ2-2, with 14 bases matching TRBD2. The V segment lost 5 bases and the J segment 8 bases; nucleotides outside the gene matches: 7. The CDR3 is 16 amino acids. Germline V gives CDR1 SGHTA, CDR2 FQGNSA. Using reference TRBV7-2 and TRBJ2-2 for the parts outside the CDR3, the full variable domain is GAGVSQSPSNKVTEKGKDVELRCDPISGHTALYWYRQSLGQGLEFLIYFQGNSAPDKSGLPSDRFSAERTGGSVSTLTIQRTQQEDSAVYLCASSLGLAGDGGELFFGEGSRLTVL.

The chain couples TRBV27 to TRBJ1-2; 8 nucleotides agree with TRBD1. The CDR3 runs 13 residues. Losses at the gene ends were 5 bases for V and 7 bases for J; bases not matched to a gene: 6. Germline V gene sequence: CDR1 MNHEY, CDR2 SMNVEV (reference sequence). DNA for the CDR3: TGTGCCAGCAGTCCCCAGGGGGCGCGTGGCTACACCTTC. Encoded protein: CASSPQGARGYTF.

In the case of this clone: This sample also contains other DNA sequences that code for the same CDR3. This chain links TRBV6-5 with TRBJ1-5; possible D gene TRBD1, 5 bases. This CDR3 region has 12 residues. In germline, CDR1 is MNHEY, CDR2 SVGAGI. Trimming took off 4 bases at V and 11 bases at J, with 12 bases between the two ends. The DNA for the CDR3 is TGTGCCAGCAGTTCGCCTGGACAATCCCAGCATTTT. Residues: CASSSPGQSQHF.

The chain recombines TRBV30 with TRBJ1-2, with a possible D match to TRBD1 (6 bases). This CDR3 has 14 residues. The V end was cut by 0 bases, the J end by 7 bases, with 15 bases between. Germline-derived CDR1 and CDR2 are GTSNPN and SVGIG (reference sequence). The DNA for the CDR3 is TGTGCCTGGAGTGTACGGGCAGGGGTACGTGGCTACACCTTC. Its translation is CAWSVRAGVRGYTF.

This clone was recorded only once. As DNA, the CDR3 is TGTGCCAGCAGTGGCCCAGTTAATCAGCCCCAGCATTTT. It translates to CASSGPVNQPQHF. V usage is TRBV6-1 and J usage is TRBJ1-5; no reliable D call. The CDR3 spans 13 residues. Germline V CDR1 and CDR2: MNHNS, SASEGT. Trimming stripped 4 bases from V and 4 bases from J, with 8 bases between.

The chain uses TRBV2 and TRBJ2-3; 7 nucleotides agree with TRBD2. This CDR3 comprises 15 residues. CDR1 and CDR2 (germline): SNHLY, FYNNEI. V was pared by 11 bases and J by 4 bases, with 15 bases of the junction left unmatched. CDR3 sequence reads: CAGGGNPRTSDTQYF. CDR3 coding DNA: TGTGCCGGGGGGGGGAATCCCCGAACCTCAGATACGCAGTATTTT.

The chain couples TRBV7-8 to TRBJ2-7, with 11 nucleotides matching TRBD2. The length of the CDR3 is 20 residues. V was pared by 1 base and J by 2 bases, with 16 bases of the junction left unmatched. Per germline, CDR1 SGHVS and CDR2 FQNEAQ. The CDR3 reads CASSLGGPGLAAFRPYEQYF. The CDR3 DNA reads TGTGCCAGCAGCTTAGGAGGACCGGGACTAGCGGCCTTTAGACCCTACGAGCAGTACTTC.

This chain joins TRBV5-6 and TRBJ1-1; D remains unclear. The CDR3 is made up of 15 amino acids. Germline V CDR1 and CDR2: SGHDT, YYEEEE. The ends were cut back, 6 bases at V and 4 bases at J, with 19 bases in the middle. The CDR3: CASKTLTEMSTEAFF. CDR3 nucleotide sequence: TGTGCCAGCAAAACCTTGACGGAGATGAGCACTGAAGCTTTCTTT. The full variable domain, its missing parts supplied by reference TRBV5-6 and TRBJ1-1, is DAGVTQSPTHLIKTRGQQVTLRCSPKSGHDTVSWYQQALGQGPQFIFQYYEEEERQRGNFPDRFSGHQFPNYSSELNVNALLLGDSALYLCASKTLTEMSTEAFFGQGTRLTVV.

This sequence joins TRBV15 and TRBJ1-2; no firm D call. V lost 1 base and J 1 base, leaving 13 bases between the germline ends. Germline CDR1 is LNHNV and CDR2 is YYDKDF (reference sequence). This CDR3 spans 16 amino acids. The CDR3 coding sequence is TGTGCCACCAGCAGAGGGGCAGGTTACGGTAACTATGGCTACACCTTC. Protein sequence: CATSRGAGYGNYGYTF.

The V call is TRBV4-1, the J call TRBJ2-3, with D possibly matching TRBD2 (6 bases). V was clipped by 1 base and J by 6 bases, with 14 bases between them. This CDR3 spans 15 amino acids. CDR1 and CDR2 (germline): MGHRA, YSYEKL. The CDR3 DNA is TGCGCCAGCAGCCAAGGGGACTTCAGAAAGGATACGCAGTATTTT. Translating it yields CASSQGDFRKDTQYF.

The V gene is TRBV20-1, the J gene TRBJ1-1; TRBD1 might be the D (6 bases). V shed 8 bases and J shed 10 bases, with 14 bases lying between them. The CDR3 is 10 amino acids. Germline loops: CDR1 DFQATT, CDR2 SNEGSKA (reference sequence). The CDR3 region has the DNA TGCAGTAGAATTAGGGGGAGAGCTTTCTTT. It codes for CSRIRGRAFF.

The chain is built from TRBV5-5 and TRBJ1-5, with D hard to call. Between the trimmed V and J ends, which lost 0 bases and 1 base, there was a span of 8 bases. The CDR3 covers 15 residues. Germline CDR1 is SGHKS and CDR2 is YYEKEE (reference sequence). The CDR3 nucleotides read TGTGCCAGCAGCTTGGGAGGGCTCAGCAATCAGCCCCAGCATTTT. Its protein product is CASSLGGLSNQPQHF.